Reported below is one T cell receptor (beta chain). The CDR3 loop spans 15 amino acids. The germline CDR1 and CDR2 sequences are MNHEY and SVGEGT. The ends lost 5 bases at V and 2 bases at J; junction bases unmatched: 5. Sequenced by immunoSEQ multiplex PCR; TCRdb stores in-frame clones only, minus some. The sample holds over 150,000 clones; 75% to 90% are singletons and the top ten take less than 3.5%. This sample is part of a study of blood T cell repertoires in COVID-19. The V call is TRBV6-2 or TRBV6-3, the J call TRBJ2-7; the match to TRBD1 covers 11 bases. The material sequenced was peripheral blood. The sequence was obtained from a woman aged 60-70 years with acute or convalescent COVID-19. The CDR3 sequence is CASSTWGQGAYEQYF. In DNA form, the CDR3 reads TGTGCCAGCAGTACCTGGGGACAGGGGGCCTACGAGCAGTACTTC.